This is a list of T cell receptor beta chains from one sample in a study of identical twins' blood T cells. TCRdb re-called the 5' RACE reads through MiXCR, storing one row per CDR3 protein. The table has about 370,000 distinct CDR3 sequences, approximately 30% seen once. The sample was PBMCs. The receptors shown here come from a woman between 18 and 55 years old in good health. Both conserved end residues are part of each CDR3. The D gene is left open where the match is weak. Only part of the rows carry a size: once, few, many, or a class if the clone is expanded.

.	TRBV20-1	TRBJ1-1	few	TGCGGGGGACTTATGTCGGGCACTGAAGCTTTCTTT	CGGLMSGTEAFF
.	TRBV25-1	TRBJ2-1	.	TGTGCCAGCAGTAGGTCGGGAGTGGGGCACAATGAGCAGTTCTTC	CASSRSGVGHNEQFF
.	TRBV19	TRBJ2-2	.	TGTGCCAGTAGTATTTTGGACAGAGACGCCGGGGAGCTGTTTTTT	CASSILDRDAGELFF
.	TRBV2	TRBJ1-2	.	TGTGCCAGCAGGCGAGACAGCAGTTATGGCTACACCTTC	CASRRDSSYGYTF
TRBD1	TRBV20-1	TRBJ1-1	few	TGCAGTGCTAGGGACAGGTGGAACACTGAAGCTTTCTTT	CSARDRWNTEAFF
.	TRBV7-2	TRBJ1-4	.	TGTGCCAGCAGCCAACTTGGGGCGGGCGAAAAACTGTTTTTT	CASSQLGAGEKLFF
.	TRBV29-1	TRBJ2-7	.	TGCAGCGTTGAAGAAGCCTACGAGCAGTACTTC	CSVEEAYEQYF
.	TRBV29-1	TRBJ1-5	.	TGCAGCGTCAGCTCGGGACGGCTACAGCCCCAGCATTTT	CSVSSGRLQPQHF
TRBD1	TRBV7-9	TRBJ1-1	few	TGTGCCAGCAGCACGGGACAGGGTGGCACTGAAGCTTTCTTT	CASSTGQGGTEAFF
.	TRBV29-1	TRBJ1-1	many	TGCAGCGTACCAGGCCACACTGAAGCTTTCTTT	CSVPGHTEAFF
.	TRBV7-8	TRBJ1-2	.	TGTGCCAGCAGCTTAGTGGGAGGAGTAAGGGGCTACACCTTC	CASSLVGGVRGYTF
.	TRBV20-1	TRBJ2-2	few	TGCAGTGCTAGAGCATCCTACACCGGGGAGCTGTTTTTT	CSARASYTGELFF
.	TRBV29-1	TRBJ1-1	.	TGCAGCGTTGAAGTGTCGAGGGACACTGAAGCTTTCTTT	CSVEVSRDTEAFF
.	TRBV30	TRBJ1-2	few	TGTGCCTGGAGTGGCCAACTCAACTATGGCTACACCTTC	CAWSGQLNYGYTF
.	TRBV6-5	TRBJ1-1	few	TGTGCCAGCAGCACACGGGGGGTATGGACTGAAGCTTTCTTT	CASSTRGVWTEAFF
TRBD2	TRBV29-1	TRBJ2-3	many	TGCAGCGTTGAAGAGGAACGGGAGGGAGATACGCAGTATTTT	CSVEEEREGDTQYF
.	TRBV11-2	TRBJ2-3	few	TGTGCCAGCGTGGATAATCAGGCTACGCAGTATTTT	CASVDNQATQYF
.	TRBV11-2	TRBJ2-1	.	TGTGCCAGCAGCCCCCTGAGCTCGAACTACAATGAGCAGTTCTTC	CASSPLSSNYNEQFF
.	TRBV7-2	TRBJ2-1	many	TGTGCCAGCAGCTTAAACAGGGTTAATGAGCAGTTCTTC	CASSLNRVNEQFF
.	TRBV6-2/TRBV6-3	TRBJ1-5	many	TGTGCCAGCAGTTACCTTGGGGGGCACAATCAGCCCCAGCATTTT	CASSYLGGHNQPQHF
.	TRBV20-1	TRBJ2-7	few	TGCAGCAGTCAACGGACAAGGATCGGGAAGGAGTACTTC	CSSQRTRIGKEYF
.	TRBV27	TRBJ1-2	many	TGTGCCAGCAGTTTCATGAGGGGCTATGGCTACACCTTC	CASSFMRGYGYTF
.	TRBV5-4	TRBJ1-1	.	TGTGCCAGCAGTGGGGACGAGATGGCTTTCTTT	CASSGDEMAFF
TRBD1	TRBV13	TRBJ1-1	.	TGTGCCAGCAGCTTAGGCTATCGCAGGGGGCGCCTCACTGAAGCTTTCTTT	CASSLGYRRGRLTEAFF
.	TRBV7-8	TRBJ2-3	many	TGTGCCAGCAGCTTAGTTAACTTTGCAGATACGCAGTATTTT	CASSLVNFADTQYF
TRBD1	TRBV7-9	TRBJ1-1	few	TGTGCCAGCAGCCTACGGGACAGGGGACGAGAAGCTTTCTTT	CASSLRDRGREAFF
.	TRBV7-2	TRBJ2-2	many	TGTGCCAGCAGTGGAAGCGAGACCGGGGAGCTGTTTTTT	CASSGSETGELFF
.	TRBV7-2	TRBJ2-2	few	TGTGCCAGCAGCTTACGGGAACCGTACACCGGGGAGCTGTTTTTT	CASSLREPYTGELFF
.	TRBV20-1	TRBJ2-2	once	TGCAGTGCTAGAGTGAACGCGGCGGAGCTGTTTTTT	CSARVNAAELFF
.	TRBV5-1	TRBJ1-2	.	TGCGCCAGCAGCTTGGACGCGACGACTCCAGGTGGCTACACCTTC	CASSLDATTPGGYTF
.	TRBV6-2/TRBV6-3	TRBJ2-7	many	TGTGCCAGCAGTTATGGGAGCGACTCCTACGAGCAGTACTTC	CASSYGSDSYEQYF
TRBD2	TRBV3-1	TRBJ2-1	few	TGTGCCAGCAGCCAAGTTAGCGGGGGTAAGGGTGAGCAGTTCTTC	CASSQVSGGKGEQFF
.	TRBV19	TRBJ1-2	.	TGTGCCAGTAAGCAGGGGCGTCCCTATGGCTACACCTTC	CASKQGRPYGYTF
.	TRBV5-1	TRBJ1-1	.	TGCGCCAGCAGCTTGGAGAGGGGTTCTGAAGCTTTCTTT	CASSLERGSEAFF
.	TRBV20-1	TRBJ2-3	once	TGCGGGACCCTGAAGTTGGCGGGCCCAGATACGCAGTATTTT	CGTLKLAGPDTQYF
TRBD2	TRBV7-9	TRBJ2-1	.	TGTGCCAGCAGCTTAGGGGGACTAGCGGACAATGAGCAGTTCTTC	CASSLGGLADNEQFF
.	TRBV25-1	TRBJ1-5	few	TGTGCCAGCAGTGACAACAGACGTGATTCTAGCAATCAGCCCCAGCATTTT	CASSDNRRDSSNQPQHF
.	TRBV11-1	TRBJ1-1	many	TGTGCCAGCAGCTTAGGGTCCCCAACAGGGAGAGCTTTCTTT	CASSLGSPTGRAFF